These 23 T cell receptor beta chains share one sample of origin, sequenced in a study of tissue T cells after allogeneic stem cell transplantation. The table came from immunoSEQ multiplex PCR; TCRdb's copy has only in-frame clones and leaves some out. Among 25,000 to 30,000 clones listed, 85% to 90% were seen once. Sequenced material: blood, taken before transplantation. These TCRs come from a woman aged 18-50 years who later had graft-versus-host disease after an allogeneic stem cell transplant.

CDR3 coding DNA: TGTGCCAGCAGGGGGAGTGGTACCGGGGAGCTGTTTTTT. Its translation is CASRGSGTGELFF. This chain links TRBV12-3 or TRBV12-4 with TRBJ2-2; the D gene is possibly TRBD2 (5 bases). The CDR3 runs to 13 residues. Trimming removed 6 bases from V and 5 bases from J, with 10 bases in between.

V gene TRBV4-1 combines with J gene TRBJ2-1; D is unclear. CDR1 is MGHRA, CDR2 YSYEKL, per germline. The CDR3 loop spans 13 amino acids. V was pared by 3 bases and J by 4 bases, with 7 bases between. The CDR3 sequence: CASSQTSYNEQFF. The CDR3 DNA reads as TGCGCCAGCAGCCAGACCAGTTACAATGAGCAGTTCTTC.

The V gene is TRBV10-1, the J gene TRBJ2-2, with D uncertain. Trimming took off 6 bases at V and 0 bases at J, with 17 bases between the two ends. The CDR3 extends over 17 amino acids. Germline values: CDR1 WNHNN, CDR2 SYGVQD (reference sequence). The CDR3: CASSPTIGPTNTGELFF. The CDR3 coding sequence is TGCGCCAGCAGCCCCACCATCGGGCCTACGAACACCGGGGAGCTGTTTTTT.

This chain connects TRBV5-6 to TRBJ2-5; 8 bases line up with TRBD2. In germline, CDR1 is SGHDT, CDR2 YYEEEE. V was pared by 3 bases and J by 4 bases, with 8 bases of the junction left unmatched. The CDR3 totals 15 residues. CDR3 sequence reads: CASSWEPGGRETQYF. The CDR3 DNA sequence: TGTGCCAGCAGCTGGGAGCCGGGGGGGCGAGAGACCCAGTACTTC.

This clone showed up just once. This chain joins TRBV28 and TRBJ1-3, with D hard to call. Trimming stripped 1 base from V and 7 bases from J, with 8 bases between. This CDR3 has 13 residues. Germline lookup yields CDR1 MDHEN and CDR2 SYDVKM. CDR3 sequence reads: CASSLFGSNTIYF. The CDR3 bases are TGTGCCAGCAGTTTATTCGGGTCGAACACCATATATTTT.

The chain recombines TRBV6-5 with TRBJ1-1, with D hard to call. Trimming stripped 7 bases from V and 5 bases from J, with 14 bases between. CDR1 is MNHEY and CDR2 is SVGAGI in the germline V gene. This CDR3 spans 13 amino acids. The CDR3 spells CASIWELRTEAFF. The CDR3 coding sequence is TGTGCCAGCATTTGGGAGTTGCGAACTGAAGCTTTCTTT.

This clone has more than one count but fewer than ten. This chain uses TRBV6-5 with TRBJ2-3; 10 bases are a match to TRBD2. Looked up from germline, CDR1 is MNHEY and CDR2 is SVGAGI. The ends lost 6 bases at V and 1 base at J; junction bases unmatched: 4. The CDR3 contains 15 residues. The CDR3 nucleotides are TGTGCCAGCAGCTTAACTAGCGGGGGCACAGATACGCAGTATTTT. It codes for CASSLTSGGTDTQYF.

The rearrangement joins TRBV5-6 to TRBJ1-1; D is undetermined. The CDR3 runs 17 residues. V was clipped by 2 bases and J by 1 base, with 18 bases between them. Germline-derived CDR1 and CDR2 are SGHDT and YYEEEE. CDR3: CASSLGDTPVENTEAFF. The CDR3 bases are TGTGCCAGCAGCTTAGGAGACACTCCAGTTGAGAACACTGAAGCTTTCTTT.

The chain combines TRBV13 with TRBJ1-4; 10 bases are a match to TRBD1. The ends lost 5 bases at V and 0 bases at J; junction bases unmatched: 9. The CDR3 totals 18 residues. Germline assignment: CDR1 PRHDT and CDR2 FYEKMQ (reference sequence). The CDR3 DNA reads as TGTGCCAGCAGCCGACAGACAGGGGGCTTTGCAACTAATGAAAAACTGTTTTTT. Its protein is CASSRQTGGFATNEKLFF. Complete variable domain (other parts from reference TRBV13 and TRBJ1-4): AAGVIQSPRHLIKEKRETATLKCYPIPRHDTVYWYQQGPGQDPQFLISFYEKMQSDKGSIPDRFSAQQFSDYHSELNMSSLELGDSALYFCASSRQTGGFATNEKLFFGSGTQLSVL.

The gene calls are TRBV5-1 and TRBJ2-3; D assignment may be TRBD1 or TRBD2 (5 bases each). The CDR3 consists of 17 residues. CDR1 and CDR2 (germline): SGHRS, YFSETQ. V lost 4 bases and J 5 bases, leaving 23 bases between the germline ends. CDR3 region: CASSPPTGTGIRDTQYF. The CDR3 DNA reads as TGCGCCAGCAGCCCCCCGACCGGGACGGGAATTAGAGATACGCAGTATTTT.

The rearrangement joins TRBV20-1 to TRBJ2-7; D is unresolved. Trimming left V 5 bases short and J 5 bases short, with 10 bases between. Germline loops: CDR1 DFQATT, CDR2 SNEGSKA (reference sequence). The CDR3 is 11 amino acids. CDR3 region: CSAYWRDEQYF. The CDR3 DNA reads TGCAGTGCTTATTGGCGCGACGAGCAGTACTTC.

The chain combines TRBV9 with TRBJ1-1; D is possibly TRBD1 (5 bases). Trimming removed 0 bases from V and 3 bases from J, with 9 bases in between. Germline values: CDR1 SGDLS, CDR2 YYNGEE. CDR3 length equals 14 residues. In DNA form, the CDR3 reads TGTGCCAGCAGCGTAGTTGTGGGGGACACTGAAGCTTTCTTT. Its protein is CASSVVVGDTEAFF.

The V gene is TRBV7-2, the J gene TRBJ2-1; 7 nucleotides line up with TRBD1. Losses at the gene ends were 1 base for V and 1 base for J; bases not matched to a gene: 1. This CDR3 spans 15 amino acids. Germline V gene sequence: CDR1 SGHTA, CDR2 FQGNSA. The DNA of the CDR3 is TGTGCCAGCAGCTTAGGCAGGGGGTCCTACAATGAGCAGTTCTTC. Protein sequence: CASSLGRGSYNEQFF.

The chain links TRBV5-1 to TRBJ1-1; TRBD1 is a possible D gene (5 bases). Germline CDR1 and CDR2: SGHRS and YFSETQ. This CDR3 has 15 amino acids. Trimming pared 1 base from V and 0 bases from J, leaving 10 bases between. CDR3 amino acids: CASSLYGAVNTEAFF. Here the CDR3 DNA reads TGCGCCAGCAGCTTGTATGGGGCGGTGAACACTGAAGCTTTCTTT.

The genes are TRBV18 and TRBJ1-2; 10 nucleotides line up with TRBD1. CDR1 is KGHSH and CDR2 is LQKENI in the germline V gene. This CDR3 is 14 amino acids long. J was trimmed by 8 bases and V by 3 bases; bases with no gene match: 6. The DNA of the CDR3 is TGTGCCAGCTCACCTGTAGGGACAGGGGTCGGCTACACCTTC. Protein product: CASSPVGTGVGYTF.

The chain carries TRBV28 and TRBJ1-1; D possibly corresponds to TRBD1 (5 bases). Trimming removed 4 bases at V and 3 bases at J, with 12 bases between. The CDR3 loop spans 14 amino acids. The germline CDR1 and CDR2 sequences are MDHEN and SYDVKM. The CDR3 DNA follows: TGTGCCAGCAGTTCAGCTACAGGATACACTGAAGCTTTCTTT. This codes for CASSSATGYTEAFF.

J is TRBJ2-5 and V is TRBV12-3 or TRBV12-4, with a tentative D call TRBD2 (5 bases). The V end lost 4 bases, the J end lost 2 bases, and 8 bases lay between the germline ends. There are 13 residues in the CDR3. Here the CDR3 reads CASSSGIQETQYF. CDR3 DNA sequence: TGTGCCAGCAGTTCCGGGATACAAGAGACCCAGTACTTC.

This clone occurred once. The rearrangement links TRBV5-1 to TRBJ2-2; weak D call: TRBD2 (6 bases). V dropped 2 bases and J dropped 2 bases, with 10 bases sitting between them. Looked up from germline, CDR1 is SGHRS and CDR2 is YFSETQ. This CDR3 comprises 15 residues. CDR3 DNA: TGCGCCAGCAGCTTAGGCGGGACCAACACCGGGGAGCTGTTTTTT. It specifies CASSLGGTNTGELFF.

The chain recombines TRBV2 with TRBJ1-2; TRBD1 aligns across 8 bases. Trimming took 5 bases from V and 0 from J; bases not matched to a gene: 5. There are 15 residues in the CDR3. Germline V gene sequence: CDR1 SNHLY, CDR2 FYNNEI. The CDR3 DNA follows: TGTGCCAGCAGTTTCGACAGGGGAGCTAACTATGGCTACACCTTC. Translated: CASSFDRGANYGYTF.

The CDR3 protein is CASSFGWSGRALYEQFF. For the CDR3, the DNA is TGTGCCAGCAGCTTTGGCTGGAGCGGGAGGGCCCTCTATGAGCAGTTCTTC. This chain joins TRBV5-4 and TRBJ2-1; 10 bases are a match to TRBD2. The germline V gene encodes CDR1 SGHNT and CDR2 YYREEE (reference sequence). V shed 2 bases, J shed 8 bases, and the junction held 13 bases outside the gene matches. The CDR3 runs 17 residues.

The V and J genes are TRBV27 and TRBJ2-7, with 7 bases matching TRBD2. Germline-derived CDR1 and CDR2 are MNHEY and SMNVEV (reference sequence). The V gene end was trimmed by 5 bases and the J gene end by 7 bases; junction bases not matched to a gene: 14. The CDR3 sequence is 15 residues long. CDR3 sequence (DNA): TGTGCCAGCAGTCCGGGGACTATCTCCTCCTTAGAGCAGTACTTC. Protein product: CASSPGTISSLEQYF.

V and J are TRBV4-3 and TRBJ1-2; D is unresolved. V lost 4 bases, J lost 3 bases, and 21 bases lay in between. The CDR3 runs to 17 residues. CDR1 and CDR2 from the germline V gene are LGHNA and YSLEER. CDR3 residues: CASSPGQGREPDYGYTF. The DNA for the CDR3 is TGCGCCAGCAGCCCGGGCCAAGGACGAGAACCCGACTATGGCTACACCTTC.

The chain employs TRBV12-3 or TRBV12-4 and TRBJ1-1; D gene uncertain. The CDR3 extends over 11 amino acids. Deletions cut 3 bases from V and 5 bases from J, with 4 bases between. DNA for the CDR3: TGTGCCAGCAGTTTGGGGACTGAAGCTTTCTTT. Translating gives CASSLGTEAFF.